This TCR beta chain was found in a study of spatial heterogeneity in lung cancer. This clonotype was counted at least ten times. Its specificity is not known. The V and J ends lost 7 bases and 4 bases respectively, with 16 bases between them. CDR1 SNHLY and CDR2 FYNNEI come from the germline V gene. The CDR3 runs to 14 residues. Unique molecular identifiers, one per molecule, were present on every TCR cDNA molecule. MiXCR, run by TCRdb on the 5' RACE reads, gives a single entry per CDR3 protein. The table has 13,000 or so distinct CDR3 sequences, around 5.6% seen once. Time point noted: sample taken at primary tumor resection. Study outcomes and limitations: Of tumor T cells, an estimated coverage of around 7% was reached for alpha chains and approximately 12% for beta chains. For expanded intratumoral alpha and beta TCRs, counts tracked tumor mutation counts.

The source of this sequence is a female donor with early-stage non-small cell lung cancer. The material was lung tumor tissue, obtained at surgery. This chain links TRBV2 with TRBJ1-1; TRBD1 is a possible D gene (5 bases). The CDR3 reads CASNSRGLGTEAFF. The CDR3 DNA follows: TGTGCCAGCAATTCGAGGGGTTTGGGCACTGAAGCTTTCTTT.